This T cell receptor beta chain originates from a study of shared clonotypes between healthy human individuals. Per the original data handling: Junction-only immunoSEQ sequences carried no quality scores, so filtering differed. Profiling relied on immunoSEQ multiplex PCR, and the TCRdb table lists in-frame clones only, not all of them. That table supplies the V and J calls and clone size; D and trimming were determined from the DNA. Of about 380,000 clones in the sample, about 96% were seen once. This clone was observed a single time. Trimming removed 4 bases from V and 6 bases from J; junction bases left unmatched: 8. This CDR3 is 14 amino acids long. Germline-derived CDR1 and CDR2 are SGDLS and YYNGEE.

The chain uses TRBV9 and TRBJ1-2; 8 bases align to TRBD1. Sequencing was carried out using memory CD8+ T cells sorted from blood. The subset is: CD45RO+ cells pooled with CCR7-negative TemRA cells. The receptor's source is a man aged 25-40 years in good health. The CDR3 sequence is CASSSGQGRDGYTF. CDR3 DNA sequence: TGTGCCAGCAGCTCCGGACAGGGCCGCGATGGCTACACCTTC.